A single sample is the source of the 11 T cell receptor beta chains below, sequenced in a study of cytomegalovirus exposure and HLA in healthy donors. The study ran its PCR with 60 Vbeta and 13 Jbeta primers. Only in-frame clones appear in the TCRdb table, and some are missing; sequencing was by immunoSEQ multiplex PCR. The sample has around 150,000 clones; approximately 80% are singletons. The sample comprised PBMCs. These receptors all stem from a male donor in good health and CMV-seronegative.

The rearrangement uses TRBV10-3 and TRBJ2-6; D uncertain. V was trimmed by 10 bases and J by 1 base, leaving 2 bases between them. Germline CDR1 is ENHRY and CDR2 is SYGVKD. The CDR3 loop spans 11 amino acids. CDR3 region: CATSGANVLTF. The CDR3 nucleotides are TGTGCCACATCTGGGGCCAACGTCCTGACTTTC.

This rearrangement joins TRBV7-3 to TRBJ2-1; 8 bases map to TRBD1. The CDR3 totals 15 residues. The V gene end was trimmed by 5 bases and the J gene end by 2 bases; junction bases not matched to a gene: 5. CDR1 is SGHTA, CDR2 FQGTGA, per germline. The CDR3, as DNA: TGTGCCAGCAGCCCAGGGGGCCAACCCTACAATGAGCAGTTCTTC. It translates to CASSPGGQPYNEQFF. The entire variable domain, with the rest obtained from reference TRBV7-3 and TRBJ2-1, is as follows: GAGVSQTPSNKVTEKGKYVELRCDPISGHTALYWYRQSLGQGPEFLIYFQGTGAADDSGLPNDRFFAVRPEGSVSTLKIQRTERGDSAVYLCASSPGGQPYNEQFFGPGTRLTVL.

The J gene is TRBJ2-2, the V gene TRBV4-1; D is unresolved. Per the germline V gene, CDR1 is MGHRA and CDR2 is YSYEKL. With 1 base removed from V and 6 bases from J, the gap between germline ends came to 6 bases. The CDR3 has 13 residues. Here the CDR3 DNA reads TGCGCCAGCAGCCAAGCTCCCCCCGGGGAGCTGTTTTTT. It is translated as CASSQAPPGELFF.

This rearrangement joins TRBV28 to TRBJ2-7, with 11 bases aligning to TRBD2. Germline V gene lookup returns CDR1 MDHEN and CDR2 SYDVKM. The CDR3 sequence is 16 residues long. With 6 bases clipped from V and 4 bases from J, the junction kept 11 bases outside the gene matches. CDR3 residues: CASSPPGTSGGYEQYF. CDR3 sequence (DNA): TGTGCCAGCAGCCCCCCGGGAACTAGCGGGGGTTACGAGCAGTACTTC. Drawing the rest from reference TRBV28 and TRBJ2-7, the complete variable domain is DVKVTQSSRYLVKRTGEKVFLECVQDMDHENMFWYRQDPGLGLRLIYFSYDVKMKEKGDIPEGYSVSREKKERFSLILESASTNQTSMYLCASSPPGTSGGYEQYFGPGTRLTVT.

CDR3 protein: CASSQIPGLAPYEQYF. The DNA for the CDR3 is TGCGCCAGCAGCCAAATTCCGGGACTAGCCCCCTACGAGCAGTACTTC. The chain links TRBV4-3 to TRBJ2-7, with 9 bases matching TRBD2. V trimming: 2 bases; J trimming: 2 bases; junction bases outside the gene matches: 7. The CDR3 length is 16 residues. Germline V lookup: CDR1 LGHNA, CDR2 YSLEER.

The chain joins TRBV5-5 to TRBJ1-1; 10 bases match TRBD1. Germline V lookup: CDR1 SGHKS, CDR2 YYEKEE (reference sequence). The junction had 15 bases not matched to a gene; V was cut back by 3 bases and J by 4 bases. The CDR3 sequence is 18 residues long. Here the CDR3 reads CASSYGTGAVTERTEAFF. The CDR3 DNA reads as TGTGCCAGCAGCTACGGGACAGGGGCCGTAACGGAGCGCACTGAAGCTTTCTTT.

This chain connects TRBV9 to TRBJ2-7, with 8 bases lining up with TRBD1. Losses at the gene ends were 4 bases for V and 1 base for J; bases not matched to a gene: 13. The CDR3 sequence is 17 residues long. From germline, CDR1 is SGDLS and CDR2 YYNGEE. As DNA, the CDR3 is TGTGCCAGCAGCCCCCAGGCAGGGGGCTTTTTTTCCTACGAGCAGTACTTC. It specifies CASSPQAGGFFSYEQYF.

This clone was counted only a few times. The chain combines TRBV2 with TRBJ2-7; D gene unclear. The V and J ends lost 5 bases and 2 bases respectively, with 4 bases between them. Germline V gives CDR1 SNHLY, CDR2 FYNNEI. The CDR3 length is 11 residues. As DNA, the CDR3 is TGTGCCAGCAGTCCCGCCTACGAGCAGTACTTC. Amino acids: CASSPAYEQYF.

V gene TRBV18 combines with J gene TRBJ1-3, with D tentatively TRBD1 (6 bases). This CDR3 spans 15 amino acids. Trimming removed 5 bases from V and 2 bases from J, with 13 bases in between. From germline, CDR1 is KGHSH and CDR2 LQKENI. CDR3 nucleotide sequence: TGTGCCAGCTCATTTACAGGGACCACTGGAAACACCATATATTTT. Its translation is CASSFTGTTGNTIYF.

V gene TRBV6-1 combines with J gene TRBJ1-2, with a possible D match to TRBD1 (5 bases). Germline CDR1 is MNHNS and CDR2 is SASEGT. Trimming removed 0 bases at V and 2 bases at J, with 10 bases between. The CDR3 is 15 amino acids. The CDR3 spells CASSEAPTVNYGYTF. Here the CDR3 DNA reads TGTGCCAGCAGTGAAGCGCCGACAGTAAACTATGGCTACACCTTC.

The rearrangement uses TRBV7-9 and TRBJ1-4; D unclear. The V gene's germline CDR1 is SEHNR and CDR2 FQNEAQ (reference sequence). Between the trimmed V and J ends, which lost 4 bases and 4 bases, there was a span of 10 bases. The CDR3 has 14 amino acids. DNA for the CDR3: TGTGCCAGCAGCTCCCCCGGGGTTAATGAAAAACTGTTTTTT. This encodes CASSSPGVNEKLFF.